A single sample gave rise to the 4 T cell receptor beta chains below, sequenced in a study of cytomegalovirus exposure and HLA in healthy donors. The PCR contained 60 Vbeta and 13 Jbeta primers. Assay: immunoSEQ multiplex PCR; the TCRdb copy retains only in-frame clones and omits some. The profile shows about 97,000 clones, approximately 74% of them singletons. The material sequenced was PBMCs. Every receptor here comes from a middle-aged woman in good health and CMV-seronegative.

This chain connects TRBV7-3 to TRBJ2-1, with 14 bases fitting TRBD2. This CDR3 region has 15 residues. The germline gives CDR1 SGHTA, CDR2 FQGTGA. V lost 5 bases, J lost 7 bases, and 4 bases stayed unmatched. CDR3 in amino acids: CASSEGLAGVNEQFF. In nucleotides, the CDR3 is TGTGCCAGCAGCGAGGGACTAGCGGGAGTGAATGAGCAGTTCTTC.

This clone has more than one count but fewer than ten. The chain recombines TRBV30 with TRBJ2-5; TRBD2 matches at 8 bases. Trimming cost V 5 bases and J 5 bases; bases outside gene matches: 13. Germline CDR1 is GTSNPN and CDR2 is SVGIG (reference sequence). The CDR3 totals 15 residues. The CDR3 spells CAWCRSSGGVETQYF. The CDR3 DNA reads as TGTGCCTGGTGTCGGTCCTCCGGGGGGGTGGAGACCCAGTACTTC.

This rearrangement joins TRBV7-9 to TRBJ2-1; 13 bases align to TRBD2. J lost 14 bases, V lost 4 bases, and 8 bases had no gene match. The length of the CDR3 is 14 residues. The germline CDR1 and CDR2 sequences are SEHNR and FQNEAQ (reference sequence). CDR3 coding DNA: TGTGCCAGCAGCTCAACTAGCGGGGGGGCCAAGGAGTTCTTC. Residues: CASSSTSGGAKEFF.

This rearrangement joins TRBV11-2 to TRBJ2-5, with TRBD1 as a possible D gene (5 bases). The DNA end favors TRBJ2-7, so the J call may be wrong. The germline gives CDR1 SGHAT, CDR2 FQNNGV. There are 14 residues in the CDR3. The CDR3 DNA is TGTGCCAGCAGCTTAGATCGATGGACAAACGAGCAGTACTTC. It is translated as CASSLDRWTNEQYF.